Each of the 12 T cell receptor beta chains below was sequenced from the same sample in a study of patients and donors after allogeneic stem cell transplantation. TCRdb re-analysed the RT-PCR reads in MiXCR, keeping a single row per CDR3 protein. Of about a million distinct CDR3 sequences in the sample, about a sixth are singletons; the top ten hold 5% to 6.5%. Sequencing used blood, either unsorted or a sorted T cell fraction (not recorded which). These receptor sequences come from a human donor who was either an allogeneic HSCT recipient or a stem cell or donor lymphocyte infusion donor (not recorded which). It is not recorded whose cells these are; they may come from a transplant donor.

This clonotype came up a few times. The chain employs TRBV29-1 and TRBJ1-1, with a tentative D call TRBD1 (6 bases). Trimming removed 6 bases from V and 3 bases from J, with 14 bases in between. The length of the CDR3 is 13 residues. CDR1 is SQVTM, CDR2 ANQGSEA, per germline. Here the CDR3 DNA reads TGCAGCGTCCGCAGGGGAGAGTACACTGAAGCTTTCTTT. Amino acids: CSVRRGEYTEAFF.

This clonotype was counted a few times. The rearrangement uses TRBV20-1 and TRBJ1-5, with no clear D. V was pared by 0 bases and J by 7 bases, with 4 bases between. Germline V gives CDR1 DFQATT, CDR2 SNEGSKA (reference sequence). The CDR3 sequence is 11 residues long. The CDR3 here is CSAREGQPQHF. CDR3 coding DNA: TGCAGTGCTAGAGAGGGCCAGCCCCAGCATTTT.

The V call is TRBV16, the J call TRBJ1-4, with D unclear. The CDR3 is made up of 12 amino acids. Germline V CDR1 and CDR2: KGHSY, FQNENV. V was pared by 4 bases and J by 13 bases, with 13 bases between. The CDR3 spells CASSRLGAALFF. The DNA for the CDR3 is TGTGCCAGCAGCCGTCTTGGAGCGGCACTGTTTTTT.

This clonotype was detected ten times or more. The rearrangement uses TRBV29-1 and TRBJ2-3; D is possibly TRBD2 (5 bases). Deletions cut 7 bases from V and 4 bases from J, with 12 bases between. Germline CDR1 is SQVTM and CDR2 is ANQGSEA. The CDR3 covers 12 residues. The CDR3 spells CSAALVPDTQYF. DNA for the CDR3: TGCAGCGCTGCACTAGTCCCAGATACGCAGTATTTT.

The J gene is TRBJ2-3, the V gene TRBV7-8, with TRBD2 identical over 9 bases. Unmatched junction bases numbered 12, after V lost 2 bases and J lost 6 bases. This CDR3 has 17 amino acids. The germline V gene has CDR1 SGHVS and CDR2 FQNEAQ. The DNA for the CDR3 is TGTGCCAGCAGCTTACCCTCTAGCGGGGCGTTGTGGGATACGCAGTATTTT. Its protein is CASSLPSSGALWDTQYF.

The chain has TRBV5-5 and TRBJ1-1, with a tentative D call TRBD1 (5 bases). V gave up 1 base and J gave up 3 bases, with 13 bases separating them. Germline loops: CDR1 SGHKS, CDR2 YYEKEE (reference sequence). The CDR3 runs 15 residues. The CDR3 reads CASSLMPRDDTEAFF. Written as DNA, the CDR3 is TGTGCCAGCAGCTTGATGCCCAGGGACGACACTGAAGCTTTCTTT. The whole variable domain, remainder taken from reference TRBV5-5 and TRBJ1-1, is DAGVTQSPTHLIKTRGQQVTLRCSPISGHKSVSWYQQVLGQGPQFIFQYYEKEERGRGNFPDRFSARQFPNYSSELNVNALLLGDSALYLCASSLMPRDDTEAFFGQGTRLTVV.

This chain connects TRBV20-1 to TRBJ1-5; the D is unclear. Germline loops: CDR1 DFQATT, CDR2 SNEGSKA (reference sequence). The CDR3 consists of 12 residues. V gave up 1 base and J gave up 4 bases, with 5 bases separating them. CDR3 nucleotide sequence: TGCAGTGCTAGAGCGAGGAATCAGCCCCAGCATTTT. It specifies CSARARNQPQHF.

This clonotype showed up just a few times. V is TRBV14 and J is TRBJ2-1; D tentatively reads TRBD1 or TRBD2 (5 bases each). This CDR3 comprises 16 residues. In germline, CDR1 is SGHDN, CDR2 FVKESK. V lost 1 base and J 7 bases, leaving 17 bases between the germline ends. CDR3 protein: CASSQVGAAWGNEQFF. For the CDR3, the DNA is TGTGCCAGCAGCCAAGTTGGCGCGGCCTGGGGGAATGAGCAGTTCTTC.

The table lists this clonotype with a few counts. The V call is TRBV10-3, the J call TRBJ2-3, with 10 bases identical to TRBD2. The germline gives CDR1 ENHRY, CDR2 SYGVKD. This CDR3 contains 15 residues. Germline trimming cut 4 bases from V and 3 bases from J; bases unmatched to any gene: 4. DNA of the CDR3: TGTGCCATCAGTGCCTCTAGCGGGAGTACAGATACGCAGTATTTT. This gives the protein CAISASSGSTDTQYF.

The chain links TRBV6-5 to TRBJ2-1; TRBD2 agrees at 7 bases. The CDR3 runs to 17 residues. J was trimmed by 7 bases and V by 3 bases; bases with no gene match: 15. Per the germline V gene, CDR1 is MNHEY and CDR2 is SVGAGI. CDR3: CASSYTSLAEMGNEQFF. The CDR3 DNA reads as TGTGCCAGCAGTTATACCTCCCTAGCGGAGATGGGGAATGAGCAGTTCTTC.

CDR3 sequence reads: CSVVLLVRTSGTDTQYF. The CDR3 DNA sequence: TGCAGCGTTGTACTTTTAGTTAGGACTAGCGGCACAGATACGCAGTATTTT. The chain combines TRBV29-1 with TRBJ2-3; 9 bases map to TRBD2. The CDR3 covers 17 residues. V shed 4 bases and J 1 base; nucleotides not matched to a gene: 12. Germline CDR1 and CDR2: SQVTM and ANQGSEA.

This clonotype was detected a few times. The chain is built from TRBV4-1 and TRBJ2-1; 8 nucleotides line up with TRBD2. Germline V gene data show CDR1 as MGHRA and CDR2 as YSYEKL. This CDR3 has 15 amino acids. Losses at the gene ends were 1 base for V and 5 bases for J; bases not matched to a gene: 4. This CDR3 is CASSQAGGLDNEQFF. The CDR3 DNA is TGCGCCAGCAGCCAAGCGGGGGGGCTTGACAATGAGCAGTTCTTC.